Sequencing of this TCR beta chain was carried out in a study of cytomegalovirus exposure and HLA in healthy donors. Study-level results: In a later analysis, HLA-associated beta chains showed higher expansion and lower generation probabilities than comparable chains. It was about 150 TCR beta chains that were listed as cytomegalovirus-associated. In terms of immune exposure information, only CMV serostatus was available. Previous analysis showed most TCR beta V segments were productive about 87% or about 30% of the time.

The primer mix had 60 Vbeta and 13 Jbeta primers. The table came from immunoSEQ multiplex PCR; TCRdb's copy has only in-frame clones and leaves some out. The table includes 150,000 to 200,000 clones, over 70% detected once. As concerns this clone: The antigen is unknown.

CDR3 length: 15 residues. The germline gives CDR1 WNHNN, CDR2 SYGVQD (reference sequence). The ends lost 6 bases at V and 7 bases at J; junction bases unmatched: 12. The J gene is TRBJ1-1, the V gene TRBV10-1, with 9 bases aligning to TRBD1. This TCR came from a man aged 18 to 29 in good health and CMV-seropositive. Sequencing was carried out using PBMCs. Here the CDR3 reads CASSRTGQGIDEAFF. CDR3 in DNA: TGCGCCAGCAGCCGTACCGGACAGGGGATTGATGAAGCTTTCTTT.